A single T cell receptor beta chain is shown here with its context. The data derive from a study of blood T cell repertoires in COVID-19. About the research overall: Italy, Spain and the United States were the sources of the convalescent and acute COVID-19 samples. PBMCs, B-cell-depleted T cells, or T cells were the source of the cDNA or gDNA that made up the material.

Original data processing: Nucleated cell counts were estimated from reference gene primer amplification. Here immunoSEQ multiplex PCR was the method, and the copy in TCRdb shows in-frame clones only, minus some. The DNA was the basis for D and trimming; V, J and clone size are from that table. The sample carries over 75,000 clones, around 85% recorded once. The V end was cut by 5 bases, the J end by 9 bases, with 11 bases between. The CDR3 is 12 residues long. The germline V gene has CDR1 MNHNY and CDR2 SVGAGI (reference sequence). Sequences were obtained from peripheral blood. J is TRBJ1-5 and V is TRBV6-6, with D hard to call. This receptor was obtained from a man between 65 and 79 years old with acute or convalescent COVID-19. Here the CDR3 reads CASSPSGGPQHF. Written as DNA, the CDR3 is TGTGCCAGCAGTCCCTCCGGTGGGCCCCAGCATTTT.